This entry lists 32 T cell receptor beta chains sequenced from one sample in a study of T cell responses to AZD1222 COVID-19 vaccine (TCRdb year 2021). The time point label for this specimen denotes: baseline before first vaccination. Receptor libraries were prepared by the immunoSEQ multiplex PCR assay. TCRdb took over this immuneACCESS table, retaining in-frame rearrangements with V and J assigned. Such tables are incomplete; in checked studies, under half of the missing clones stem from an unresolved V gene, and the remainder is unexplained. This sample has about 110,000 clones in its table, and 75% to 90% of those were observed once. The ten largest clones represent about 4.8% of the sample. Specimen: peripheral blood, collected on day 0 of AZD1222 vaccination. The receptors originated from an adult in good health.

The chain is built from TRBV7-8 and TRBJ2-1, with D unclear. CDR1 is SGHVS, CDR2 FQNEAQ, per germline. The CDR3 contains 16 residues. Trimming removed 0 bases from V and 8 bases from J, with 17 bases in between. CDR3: CASSLASVSNADEQFF. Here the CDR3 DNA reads TGTGCCAGCAGCTTAGCCTCTGTCTCTAACGCAGATGAGCAGTTCTTC.

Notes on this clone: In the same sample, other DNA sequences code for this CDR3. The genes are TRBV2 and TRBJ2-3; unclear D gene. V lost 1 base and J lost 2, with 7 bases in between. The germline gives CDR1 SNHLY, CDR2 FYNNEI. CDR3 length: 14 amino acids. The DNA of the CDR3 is TGTGCCAGCAGTGAAGGTCAGCCCACAGATACGCAGTATTTT. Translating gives CASSEGQPTDTQYF.

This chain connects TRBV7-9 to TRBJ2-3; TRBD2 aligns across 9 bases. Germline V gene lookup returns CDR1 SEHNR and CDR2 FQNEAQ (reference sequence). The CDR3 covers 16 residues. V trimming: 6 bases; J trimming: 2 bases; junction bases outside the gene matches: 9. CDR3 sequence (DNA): TGTGCCAGCAGTTCCGGGACTAGCAGCTACACAGATACGCAGTATTTT. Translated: CASSSGTSSYTDTQYF.

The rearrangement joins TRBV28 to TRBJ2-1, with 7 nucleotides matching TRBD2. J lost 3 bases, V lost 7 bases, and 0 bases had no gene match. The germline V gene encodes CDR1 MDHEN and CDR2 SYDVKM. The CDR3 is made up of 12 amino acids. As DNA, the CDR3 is TGTGCCAGCACTAGCGGCTACAATGAGCAGTTCTTC. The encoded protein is CASTSGYNEQFF.

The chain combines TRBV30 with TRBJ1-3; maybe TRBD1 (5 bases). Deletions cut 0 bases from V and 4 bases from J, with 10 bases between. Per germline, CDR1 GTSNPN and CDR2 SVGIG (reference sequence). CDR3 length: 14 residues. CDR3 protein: CAWSVRGIGNTIYF. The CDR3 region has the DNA TGTGCCTGGAGTGTAAGGGGAATCGGAAACACCATATATTTT.

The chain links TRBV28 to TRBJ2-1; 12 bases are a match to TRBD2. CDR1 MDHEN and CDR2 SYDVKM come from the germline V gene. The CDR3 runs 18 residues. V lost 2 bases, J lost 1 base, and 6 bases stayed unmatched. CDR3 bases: TGTGCCAGCAGTTTAAAGCGACTAGCGGGAGTATCCTACAATGAGCAGTTCTTC. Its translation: CASSLKRLAGVSYNEQFF.

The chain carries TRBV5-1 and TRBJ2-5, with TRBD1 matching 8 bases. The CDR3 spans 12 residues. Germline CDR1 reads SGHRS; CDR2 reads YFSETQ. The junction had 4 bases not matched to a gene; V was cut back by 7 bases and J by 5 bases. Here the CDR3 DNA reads TGCGCCAGCCGAGACAGGGGCGAGACCCAGTACTTC. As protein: CASRDRGETQYF.

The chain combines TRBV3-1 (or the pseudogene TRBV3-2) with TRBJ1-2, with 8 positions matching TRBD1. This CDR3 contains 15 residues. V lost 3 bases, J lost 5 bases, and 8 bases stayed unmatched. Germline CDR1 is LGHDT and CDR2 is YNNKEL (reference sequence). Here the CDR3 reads CASSQLDRVEYGYTF. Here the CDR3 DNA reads TGTGCCAGCAGCCAGTTGGACAGGGTGGAATATGGCTACACCTTC.

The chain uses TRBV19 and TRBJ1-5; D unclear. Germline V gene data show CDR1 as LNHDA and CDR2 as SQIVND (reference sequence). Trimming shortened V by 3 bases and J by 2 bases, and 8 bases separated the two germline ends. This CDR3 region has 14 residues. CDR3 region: CASSIGLGNQPQHF. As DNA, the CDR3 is TGTGCCAGTAGTATCGGACTTGGCAATCAGCCCCAGCATTTT. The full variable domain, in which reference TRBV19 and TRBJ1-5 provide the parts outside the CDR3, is DGGITQSPKYLFRKEGQNVTLSCEQNLNHDAMYWYRQDPGQGLRLIYYSQIVNDFQKGDIAEGYSVSREKKESFPLTVTSAQKNPTAFYLCASSIGLGNQPQHFGDGTRLSIL.

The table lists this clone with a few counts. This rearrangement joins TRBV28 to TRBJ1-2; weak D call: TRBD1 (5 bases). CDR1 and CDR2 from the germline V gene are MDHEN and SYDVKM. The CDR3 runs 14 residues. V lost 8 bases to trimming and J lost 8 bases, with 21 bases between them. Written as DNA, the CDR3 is TGTGCCAGCTGCCCGGAGGGGATAAAGGGCGGCTACACCTTC. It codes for CASCPEGIKGGYTF.

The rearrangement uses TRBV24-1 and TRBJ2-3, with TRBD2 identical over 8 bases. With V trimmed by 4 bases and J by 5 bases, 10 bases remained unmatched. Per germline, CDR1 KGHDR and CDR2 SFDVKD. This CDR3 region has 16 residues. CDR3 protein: CATSDPGTSIVDTQYF. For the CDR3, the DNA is TGTGCCACCAGTGACCCCGGGACTAGTATCGTAGATACGCAGTATTTT.

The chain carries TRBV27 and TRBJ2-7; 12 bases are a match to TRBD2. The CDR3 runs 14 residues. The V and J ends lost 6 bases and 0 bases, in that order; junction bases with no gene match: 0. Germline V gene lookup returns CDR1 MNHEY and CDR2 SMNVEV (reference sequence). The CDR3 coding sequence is TGTGCCAGCAGGACTAGCGGGGGCTCCTACGAGCAGTACTTC. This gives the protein CASRTSGGSYEQYF.

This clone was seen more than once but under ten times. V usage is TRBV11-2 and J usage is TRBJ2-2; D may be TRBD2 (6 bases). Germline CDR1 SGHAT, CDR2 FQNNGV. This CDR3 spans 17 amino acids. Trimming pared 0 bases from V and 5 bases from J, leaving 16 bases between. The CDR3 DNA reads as TGTGCCAGCAGCTTAGATCGAGGCGGGATAGTGACCGGGGAGCTGTTTTTT. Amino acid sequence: CASSLDRGGIVTGELFF. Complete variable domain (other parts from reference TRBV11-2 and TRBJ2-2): EAGVAQSPRYKIIEKRQSVAFWCNPISGHATLYWYQQILGQGPKLLIQFQNNGVVDDSQLPKDRFSAERLKGVDSTLKIQPAKLEDSAVYLCASSLDRGGIVTGELFFGEGSRLTVL.

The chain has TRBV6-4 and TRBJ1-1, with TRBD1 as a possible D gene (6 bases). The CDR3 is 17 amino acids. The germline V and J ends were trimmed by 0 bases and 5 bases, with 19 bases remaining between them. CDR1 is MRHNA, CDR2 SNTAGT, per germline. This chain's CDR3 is CASSDSPIAGARTEAFF. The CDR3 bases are TGTGCCAGCAGTGACTCCCCGATCGCGGGGGCAAGGACTGAAGCTTTCTTT.

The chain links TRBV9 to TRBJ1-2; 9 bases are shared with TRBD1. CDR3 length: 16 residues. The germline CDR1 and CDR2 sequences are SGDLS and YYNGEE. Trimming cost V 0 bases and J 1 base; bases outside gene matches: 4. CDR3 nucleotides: TGTGCCAGCAGCGTAGGTAGGGGACAGGGTAACTATGGCTACACCTTC. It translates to CASSVGRGQGNYGYTF.

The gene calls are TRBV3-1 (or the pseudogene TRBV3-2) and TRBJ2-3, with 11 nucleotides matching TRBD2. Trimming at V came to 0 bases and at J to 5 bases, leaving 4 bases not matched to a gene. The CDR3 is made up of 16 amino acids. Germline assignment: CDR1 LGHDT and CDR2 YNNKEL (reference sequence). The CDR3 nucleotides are TGTGCCAGCAGCCAAGAATCGGGACTAGCGGTAGATACGCAGTATTTT. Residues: CASSQESGLAVDTQYF.

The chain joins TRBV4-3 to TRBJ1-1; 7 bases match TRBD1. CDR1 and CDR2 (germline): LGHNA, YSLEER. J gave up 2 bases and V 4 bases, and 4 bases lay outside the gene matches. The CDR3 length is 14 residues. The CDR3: CASSLGQLNTEAFF. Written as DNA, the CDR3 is TGCGCCAGCAGCCTGGGACAGCTAAACACTGAAGCTTTCTTT.

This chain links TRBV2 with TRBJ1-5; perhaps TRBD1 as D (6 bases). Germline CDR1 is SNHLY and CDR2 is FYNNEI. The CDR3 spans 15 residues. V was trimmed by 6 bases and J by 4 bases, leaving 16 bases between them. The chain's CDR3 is CASSSGQGNNQPQHF. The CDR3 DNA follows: TGTGCCAGCAGCTCGGGACAAGGGAATAATCAGCCCCAGCATTTT.

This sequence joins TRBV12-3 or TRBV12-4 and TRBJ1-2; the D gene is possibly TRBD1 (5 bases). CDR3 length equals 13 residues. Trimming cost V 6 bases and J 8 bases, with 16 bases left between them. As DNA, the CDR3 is TGTGCCAGCAGCCAAGACAGCCTTTTCGGCTACACCTTC. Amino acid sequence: CASSQDSLFGYTF.

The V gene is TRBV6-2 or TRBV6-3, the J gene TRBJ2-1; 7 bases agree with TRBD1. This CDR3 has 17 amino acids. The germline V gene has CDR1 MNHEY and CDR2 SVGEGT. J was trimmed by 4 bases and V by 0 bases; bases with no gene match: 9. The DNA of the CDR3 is TGTGCCAGCAGTTACTCTCCGGGGCTCAGGGGGTACAATGAGCAGTTCTTC. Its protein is CASSYSPGLRGYNEQFF.

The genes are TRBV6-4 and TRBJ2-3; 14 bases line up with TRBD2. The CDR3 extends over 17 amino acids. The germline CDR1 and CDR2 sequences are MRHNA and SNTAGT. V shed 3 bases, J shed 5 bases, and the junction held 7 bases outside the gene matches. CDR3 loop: CASSETGLAGGEDTQYF. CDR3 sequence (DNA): TGTGCCAGCAGTGAGACAGGACTAGCGGGAGGAGAAGATACGCAGTATTTT.

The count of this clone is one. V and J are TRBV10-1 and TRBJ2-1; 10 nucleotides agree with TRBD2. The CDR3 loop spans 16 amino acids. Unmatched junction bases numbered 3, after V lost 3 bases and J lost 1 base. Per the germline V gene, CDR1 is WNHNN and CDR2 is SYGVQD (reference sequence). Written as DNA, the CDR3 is TGCGCCAGCAGTGACCTGACTAGCGGGTCCTACAATGAGCAGTTCTTC. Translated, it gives CASSDLTSGSYNEQFF.

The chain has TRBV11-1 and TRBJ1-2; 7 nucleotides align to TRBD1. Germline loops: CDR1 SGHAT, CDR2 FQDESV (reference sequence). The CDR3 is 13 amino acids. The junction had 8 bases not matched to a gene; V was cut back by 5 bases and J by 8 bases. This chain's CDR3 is CASSPTGFYGYTF. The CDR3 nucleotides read TGTGCCAGCAGCCCGACAGGGTTTTACGGCTACACCTTC.

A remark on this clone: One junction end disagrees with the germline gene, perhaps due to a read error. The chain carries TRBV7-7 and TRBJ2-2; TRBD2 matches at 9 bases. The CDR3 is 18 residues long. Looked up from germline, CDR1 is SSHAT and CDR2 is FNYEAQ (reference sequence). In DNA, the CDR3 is TGTGCTAGCAGCTTAAACCCCGTGACTAGCGGTATCACCGGGGAGCTGTTTTTT. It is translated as CASSLNPVTSGITGELFF.

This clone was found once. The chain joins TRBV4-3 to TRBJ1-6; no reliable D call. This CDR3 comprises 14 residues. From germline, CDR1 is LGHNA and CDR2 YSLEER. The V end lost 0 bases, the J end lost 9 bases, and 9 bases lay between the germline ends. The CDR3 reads CASSQEEWGSPLHF. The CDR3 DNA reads TGCGCCAGCAGCCAAGAGGAATGGGGTTCACCCCTCCACTTT.

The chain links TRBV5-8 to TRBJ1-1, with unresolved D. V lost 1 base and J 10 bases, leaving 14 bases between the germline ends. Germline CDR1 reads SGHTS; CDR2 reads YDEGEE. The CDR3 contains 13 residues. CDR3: CASSLHIRGGAFF. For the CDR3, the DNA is TGTGCCAGCAGCTTGCATATTCGAGGTGGAGCTTTCTTT.

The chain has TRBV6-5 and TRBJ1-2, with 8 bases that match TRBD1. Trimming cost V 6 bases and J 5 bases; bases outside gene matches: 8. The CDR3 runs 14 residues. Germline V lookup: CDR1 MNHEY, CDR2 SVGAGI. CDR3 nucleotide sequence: TGTGCCAGCAGAACCGGGACAGGTTATTATGGCTACACCTTC. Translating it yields CASRTGTGYYGYTF.

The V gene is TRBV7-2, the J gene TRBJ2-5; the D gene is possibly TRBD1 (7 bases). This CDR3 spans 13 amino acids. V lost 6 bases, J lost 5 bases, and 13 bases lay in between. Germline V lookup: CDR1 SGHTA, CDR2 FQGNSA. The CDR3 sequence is CASSSQGRETQYF. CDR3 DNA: TGTGCCAGCAGTTCACAGGGGAGGGAGACCCAGTACTTC.

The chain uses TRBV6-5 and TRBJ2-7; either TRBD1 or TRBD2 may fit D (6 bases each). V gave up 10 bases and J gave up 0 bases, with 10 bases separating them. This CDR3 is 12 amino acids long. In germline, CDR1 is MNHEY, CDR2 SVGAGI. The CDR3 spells CATRGASYEQYF. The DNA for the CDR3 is TGTGCCACTAGGGGGGCCTCCTACGAGCAGTACTTC.

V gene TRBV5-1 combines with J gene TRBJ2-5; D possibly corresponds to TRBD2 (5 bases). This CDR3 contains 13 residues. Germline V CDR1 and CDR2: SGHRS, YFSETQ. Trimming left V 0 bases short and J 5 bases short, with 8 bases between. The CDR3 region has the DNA TGCGCCAGCAGCTTGGTGGGCGGGGAGACCCAGTACTTC. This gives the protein CASSLVGGETQYF.

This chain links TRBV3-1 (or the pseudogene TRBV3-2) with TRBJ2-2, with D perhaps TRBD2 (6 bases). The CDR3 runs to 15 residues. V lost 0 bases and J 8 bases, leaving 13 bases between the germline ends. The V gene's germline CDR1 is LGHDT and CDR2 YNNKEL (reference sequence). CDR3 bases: TGTGCCAGCAGCCAAGAGCTAGCGCAGGCTGGGGAGCTGTTTTTT. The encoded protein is CASSQELAQAGELFF.

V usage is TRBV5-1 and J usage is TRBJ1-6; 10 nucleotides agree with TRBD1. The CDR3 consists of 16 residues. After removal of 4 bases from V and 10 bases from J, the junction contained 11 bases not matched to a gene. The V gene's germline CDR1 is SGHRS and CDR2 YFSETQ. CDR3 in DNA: TGCGCCAGCAGCGACGGGACAGGGGCTACTGAATCACCCCTCCACTTT. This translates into CASSDGTGATESPLHF.